This TCR beta chain was captured in a study of T cells in Graves' hyperthyroidism and ophthalmopathy. Researchers took RNA transcripts and amplified the TCR beta CDR3 regions from them. In the first-round RT-PCR of the TCR CDR3, the HTBI primer set was used. TCRdb reprocessed the multiplex PCR reads with MiXCR, giving one entry per CDR3 protein. Of hundreds of thousands of distinct CDR3 sequences listed, approximately 15% are singletons. The germline V and J ends were trimmed by 3 bases and 6 bases, with 10 bases remaining between them. This CDR3 spans 13 amino acids. Per the germline V gene, CDR1 is SGHRS and CDR2 is YFSETQ.

Sequencing used blood. This TCR was recovered from a man between 18 and 29 years old with Graves' ophthalmopathy. The chain combines TRBV5-1 with TRBJ1-5; D perhaps matches TRBD1 (6 bases). The CDR3 sequence is CASSSQGPQPQHF. DNA of the CDR3: TGCGCCAGCAGCTCCCAGGGGCCTCAGCCCCAGCATTTT.